Following are 20 T cell receptor beta chains from one sample sequenced in a study of cytomegalovirus exposure and HLA in healthy donors. Profiling relied on immunoSEQ multiplex PCR, and the TCRdb table lists in-frame clones only, not all of them. Here the sample spans about 170,000 clones, around nine tenths being singletons. Source material: PBMCs. Source of these receptors: a woman aged 25 to 39 in good health and CMV-seronegative.

This sequence joins TRBV6-5 and TRBJ2-7; 7 nucleotides agree with TRBD1. The CDR3 loop spans 13 amino acids. J was trimmed by 3 bases and V by 7 bases; bases with no gene match: 6. Germline CDR1 is MNHEY and CDR2 is SVGAGI. The CDR3 sequence is CASKRGQVYEQYF. CDR3 in DNA: TGTGCCAGCAAACGAGGACAGGTCTACGAGCAGTACTTC.

The V and J genes are TRBV7-8 and TRBJ2-5, with D tentatively TRBD2 (5 bases). Germline assignment: CDR1 SGHVS and CDR2 FQNEAQ. V was trimmed by 3 bases and J by 2 bases, leaving 13 bases between them. CDR3 length: 15 amino acids. The CDR3 sequence: CASSFNLGEQETQYF. The CDR3 bases are TGTGCCAGCAGCTTTAATCTGGGAGAACAAGAGACCCAGTACTTC.

The rearrangement links TRBV5-5 to TRBJ2-1, with 11 bases that match TRBD2. The CDR3 length is 17 residues. V was pared by 4 bases and J by 2 bases, with 8 bases of the junction left unmatched. Germline V CDR1 and CDR2: SGHKS, YYEKEE (reference sequence). CDR3 region: CASSLELAGGPYNEQFF. The CDR3 DNA sequence: TGTGCCAGCAGCCTAGAGCTAGCGGGGGGTCCCTACAATGAGCAGTTCTTC.

This chain joins TRBV6-1 and TRBJ2-7; D unclear. The CDR3 runs 14 residues. Deletions cut 6 bases from V and 2 bases from J, with 14 bases between. Germline V gives CDR1 MNHNS, CDR2 SASEGT. The CDR3 here is CASSEIGFTYEQYF. The CDR3 DNA reads TGTGCCAGCAGCGAAATCGGGTTCACCTACGAGCAGTACTTC.

In its sample, this clone was seen once. The genes are TRBV30 and TRBJ2-5; D is undetermined. CDR1 is GTSNPN, CDR2 SVGIG, per germline (reference sequence). Trimming stripped 4 bases from V and 3 bases from J, with 6 bases between. This CDR3 has 11 amino acids. This chain's CDR3 is CAWISEETQYF. The CDR3 DNA follows: TGTGCCTGGATCAGTGAAGAGACCCAGTACTTC.

This clone turned up a few times. The chain has TRBV19 and TRBJ1-5, with a weak D call TRBD1 (5 bases). Germline values: CDR1 LNHDA, CDR2 SQIVND (reference sequence). CDR3 length: 13 amino acids. The V gene lost 5 bases and the J gene lost 5 bases, with 10 bases spanning the gap. The CDR3 here is CASSATEDQPQHF. CDR3 DNA: TGTGCCAGTAGTGCGACAGAGGATCAGCCCCAGCATTTT.

The chain is built from TRBV19 and TRBJ1-5; 11 bases agree with TRBD1. Germline V gives CDR1 LNHDA, CDR2 SQIVND (reference sequence). V gave up 7 bases and J gave up 0 bases; unmatched junction bases: 11. The CDR3 sequence is 18 residues long. The CDR3 nucleotides read TGTGCCAGTACCCAAACGCCGGGACAGGGGGATAGCAATCAGCCCCAGCATTTT. Translated: CASTQTPGQGDSNQPQHF.

The table lists this clone with a few counts. The chain combines TRBV12-5 with TRBJ1-5, with no clear D. Trimming shortened V by 5 bases and J by 5 bases, and 10 bases separated the two germline ends. The CDR3 contains 13 residues. The germline CDR1 and CDR2 sequences are LGHNT and FRNRAP. Here the CDR3 reads CASGMRADQPQHF. The CDR3 DNA follows: TGTGCTAGTGGTATGAGGGCGGATCAGCCCCAGCATTTT.

V is TRBV10-3 and J is TRBJ2-7, with D maybe TRBD1 (7 bases). Per germline, CDR1 ENHRY and CDR2 SYGVKD. The CDR3 spans 21 residues. V lost 5 bases, J lost 3 bases, and 35 bases lay in between. CDR3 coding DNA: TGTGCCATCAGTAGCCATTCCTCAGGGGGGTATTTTGGGTACCAATACTACGAGCAGTACTTC. It codes for CAISSHSSGGYFGYQYYEQYF.

The chain joins TRBV4-3 to TRBJ1-4; 7 bases line up with TRBD1. With V trimmed by 1 base and J by 5 bases, 7 bases remained unmatched. Germline V gene sequence: CDR1 LGHNA, CDR2 YSLEER. The CDR3 has 16 amino acids. For the CDR3, the DNA is TGCGCCAGCAGCCAAGCCCGGACAGGTGGAAATGAAAAACTGTTTTTT. This encodes CASSQARTGGNEKLFF.

CDR3 sequence: CASTHRDLMNTEAFF. CDR3 nucleotide sequence: TGTGCCAGCACCCACAGAGACCTAATGAACACTGAAGCTTTCTTT. V is TRBV6-1 and J is TRBJ1-1; D unresolved. The CDR3 length is 15 residues. The germline V and J ends were trimmed by 7 bases and 0 bases, with 15 bases remaining between them. Germline assignment: CDR1 MNHNS and CDR2 SASEGT.

The V call is TRBV5-1, the J call TRBJ2-3, with D perhaps matching TRBD2 (5 bases). Germline V gene lookup returns CDR1 SGHRS and CDR2 YFSETQ. This CDR3 has 15 amino acids. Trimming pared 9 bases from V and 2 bases from J, leaving 19 bases between. CDR3: CATTPLVPYTDTQYF. The CDR3 DNA reads TGCGCCACTACCCCACTAGTACCTTACACAGATACGCAGTATTTT.

The chain is built from TRBV6-5 and TRBJ2-7, with D perhaps TRBD1 (5 bases). With 3 bases removed from V and 3 bases from J, the gap between germline ends came to 12 bases. Germline lookup yields CDR1 MNHEY and CDR2 SVGAGI. The CDR3 is made up of 14 amino acids. CDR3 nucleotide sequence: TGTGCCAGCAGTTATGACCAGGACATCTACGAGCAGTACTTC. The encoded protein is CASSYDQDIYEQYF.

This clone was counted a few times. The rearrangement links TRBV6-5 to TRBJ1-1, with TRBD1 matching 8 bases. Losses at the gene ends were 4 bases for V and 7 bases for J; bases not matched to a gene: 11. Germline CDR1 reads MNHEY; CDR2 reads SVGAGI. CDR3 length equals 15 residues. The CDR3, as DNA: TGTGCCAGCAGTTCTCCTTTTGGACAGGGAGGTGAAGCTTTCTTT. Encoded protein: CASSSPFGQGGEAFF.

The rearrangement joins TRBV27 to TRBJ2-2; D unresolved. From germline, CDR1 is MNHEY and CDR2 SMNVEV (reference sequence). The CDR3 totals 12 residues. V gave up 3 bases and J gave up 6 bases, with 5 bases separating them. The CDR3 DNA is TGTGCCAGCAGTTTTTGGCCCGGGGAGCTGTTTTTT. It yields the protein CASSFWPGELFF.

The chain recombines TRBV7-6 with TRBJ1-1; D gene ambiguous. Germline V gene sequence: CDR1 SGHVS, CDR2 FNYEAQ. V was trimmed by 1 base and J by 0 bases, leaving 9 bases between them. The CDR3 has 15 amino acids. The chain's CDR3 is CASSLGSGLNTEAFF. CDR3 coding DNA: TGTGCCAGCAGCTTAGGATCTGGCTTGAACACTGAAGCTTTCTTT.

The V and J genes are TRBV4-1 and TRBJ2-1; 11 positions match TRBD2. The CDR3 sequence is 15 residues long. Germline CDR1 and CDR2: MGHRA and YSYEKL. Trimming cost V 6 bases and J 7 bases; bases outside gene matches: 8. The chain's CDR3 is CASRDIAGGNNEQFF. In DNA, the CDR3 is TGCGCCAGCAGGGACATAGCGGGGGGGAATAATGAGCAGTTCTTC.

The genes are TRBV20-1 and TRBJ2-5; D is unresolved. V gave up 4 bases and J gave up 2 bases, with 5 bases separating them. From germline, CDR1 is DFQATT and CDR2 SNEGSKA (reference sequence). This CDR3 spans 11 amino acids. The CDR3 reads CSATKQETQYF. The CDR3 bases are TGCAGTGCTACAAAACAAGAGACCCAGTACTTC.

The chain combines TRBV25-1 with TRBJ2-5; no definite D call. CDR3 length: 17 amino acids. Germline V CDR1 and CDR2: MGHDK, SYGVNS. Trimming pared 3 bases from V and 4 bases from J, leaving 21 bases between. CDR3 in amino acids: CASSDTELRTPLETQYF. DNA of the CDR3: TGTGCCAGCAGTGATACCGAACTTCGTACTCCTTTAGAGACCCAGTACTTC.

Only a few counts were recorded for this clone. This sample also contains other DNA sequences that code for the same CDR3. CDR3 DNA: TGCAGCGTGACAGGGGCTGGGGCCAACGTCCTGACTTTC. This gives the protein CSVTGAGANVLTF. The rearrangement links TRBV29-1 to TRBJ2-6; TRBD1 matches at 8 bases. V was pared by 6 bases and J by 2 bases, with 0 bases of the junction left unmatched. This CDR3 comprises 13 residues. Germline V CDR1 and CDR2: SQVTM, ANQGSEA.